This TCR beta chain was obtained from a study of T cell changes during pregnancy in multiple sclerosis. The method was immunoSEQ multiplex PCR; TCRdb's version includes in-frame clones alone and lacks a portion of them. The sample contains 55,000 to 70,000 clones, 80% to 95% of which appear only once. This CDR3 has 14 residues. Trimming pared 0 bases from V and 5 bases from J, leaving 9 bases between. From germline, CDR1 is SGHRS and CDR2 YFSETQ. The sequence was obtained from a female donor with multiple sclerosis, enrolled in a pregnancy study. This rearrangement joins TRBV5-1 to TRBJ2-1; D remains ambiguous. The sample here was CD4+ T cells from peripheral blood mononuclear cells, taken before pregnancy. CDR3 region: CASSLAIRNNEQFF. In DNA form, the CDR3 reads TGCGCCAGCAGCTTGGCCATCAGAAACAATGAGCAGTTCTTC.